This record covers a single T cell receptor beta chain. The target antigen is unknown. The sample is drawn from a study of T cells expressing NK-cell markers. Looking at the study overall: TCR beta repertoires came from sorted CD3+CD56+NKG2C+, CD3+CD56+NKG2C- and CD3+CD56-NKG2C+ T cells. Broader study findings: The share of CD8+ T cells held by dominant NKG2C+ clonotypes was about 1.0-7.5% in several donors. The CD3+CD56-NKG2C+ fraction of several donors was likewise dominated by these clonotypes.

Germline V gene sequence: CDR1 MNHNY, CDR2 SVGAGI (reference sequence). The CDR3 has 13 residues. TCRdb re-called the 5' RACE reads and catalogs CDR3 proteins one per entry, DNA excluded. The listing contains over 150,000 distinct CDR3 sequences. This chain connects TRBV6-6 to TRBJ2-1; without DNA, the TCRdb call of TRBD2 cannot be checked. The sequence was collected from a man aged 18 to 69 in good health. The specimen sequenced was blood T cells: a sorted CD56 or NKG2C T cell subset, CD4+ or CD8+ T cells, or bulk PBMC T cells (not recorded which). This chain's CDR3 is CASSETRGNEQFF.